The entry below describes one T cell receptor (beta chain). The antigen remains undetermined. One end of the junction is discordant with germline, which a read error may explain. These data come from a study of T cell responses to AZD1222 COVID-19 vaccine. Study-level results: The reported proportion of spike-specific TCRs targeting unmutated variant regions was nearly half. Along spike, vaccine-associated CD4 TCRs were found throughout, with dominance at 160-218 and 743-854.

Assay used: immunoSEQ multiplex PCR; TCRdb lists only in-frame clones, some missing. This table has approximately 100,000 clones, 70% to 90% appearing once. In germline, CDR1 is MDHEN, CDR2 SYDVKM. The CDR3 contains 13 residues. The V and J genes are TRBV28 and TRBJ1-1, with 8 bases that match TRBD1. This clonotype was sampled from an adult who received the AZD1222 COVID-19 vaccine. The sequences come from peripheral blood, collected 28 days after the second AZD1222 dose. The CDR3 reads CASSLRTGFPALF. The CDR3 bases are TGTGCCAGCAGTCTCCGGACAGGGTTCCCCGCGCTCTTT.